The 26 T cell receptor beta chains below come from one sample, sequenced in a study of blood T cell repertoires in COVID-19. Only in-frame clones appear in the TCRdb table, and some are missing; sequencing was by immunoSEQ multiplex PCR. The repertoire has approximately 210,000 clones, roughly 80% of them found once; the top ten carry around 7.8%. Sequencing used peripheral blood. The receptor source for this set is a woman of 80 years or more with COVID-19, enrolled during active disease.

The chain is built from TRBV10-3 and TRBJ1-4; D is uncertain. The germline V and J ends were trimmed by 2 bases and 9 bases, with 19 bases remaining between them. This CDR3 is built from 16 residues. From germline, CDR1 is ENHRY and CDR2 SYGVKD. The CDR3 loop reads CAISEALAAEVQKLFF. DNA for the CDR3: TGTGCCATCAGTGAGGCTTTAGCTGCAGAGGTTCAAAAACTGTTTTTT.

V gene TRBV19 combines with J gene TRBJ2-1; no reliable D call. This CDR3 has 13 residues. V was cut by 5 bases and J by 7 bases, with 12 bases left in between. Germline CDR1 LNHDA, CDR2 SQIVND (reference sequence). Here the CDR3 reads CASSSRLANEQFF. The DNA of the CDR3 is TGTGCCAGTAGTTCCAGACTGGCTAATGAGCAGTTCTTC.

The rearrangement uses TRBV15 and TRBJ1-3; TRBD1 matches 8 bases. The CDR3 runs to 14 residues. J was trimmed by 2 bases and V by 4 bases; bases with no gene match: 1. CDR1 and CDR2 (germline): LNHNV, YYDKDF (reference sequence). Here the CDR3 DNA reads TGTGCCACCAGCAAGGACAGGGCTGGAAACACCATATATTTT. Amino acids: CATSKDRAGNTIYF.

The CDR3 coding sequence is TGTGCCAGCAGACCAGACAGTAGTTCACCCCTCCACTTT. Its protein product is CASRPDSSSPLHF. The V call is TRBV11-2, the J call TRBJ1-6, with D possibly TRBD1 on 5 matching bases. The CDR3 has 13 amino acids. Germline V gene lookup returns CDR1 SGHAT and CDR2 FQNNGV. Between the trimmed V and J ends, which lost 6 bases and 9 bases, there was a span of 12 bases.

The V gene is TRBV18, the J gene TRBJ2-7, with a possible D match to TRBD1 (5 bases). This CDR3 region has 13 residues. Germline values: CDR1 KGHSH, CDR2 LQKENI. Trimming took off 0 bases at V and 2 bases at J, with 5 bases between the two ends. CDR3 DNA sequence: TGTGCCAGCTCACCACCGGGGCCCTACGAGCAGTACTTC. Protein product: CASSPPGPYEQYF.

J is TRBJ2-5 and V is TRBV29-1, with D perhaps TRBD2 (6 bases). Trimming left V 4 bases short and J 5 bases short, with 17 bases between. Germline V gene data show CDR1 as SQVTM and CDR2 as ANQGSEA. The CDR3 runs to 14 residues. The CDR3 DNA is TGCAGCGTTGGGAAGTTAGCGGTAACGGAGACCCAGTACTTC. Its translation is CSVGKLAVTETQYF.

This chain uses TRBV29-1 with TRBJ1-4; D gene unclear. Germline CDR1 reads SQVTM; CDR2 reads ANQGSEA. This CDR3 is 14 amino acids long. V lost 6 bases and J lost 4, with 15 bases in between. The CDR3 loop reads CSVSGTADNEKLFF. The CDR3 DNA reads TGCAGCGTCTCGGGTACAGCGGATAATGAAAAACTGTTTTTT.

V is TRBV5-1 and J is TRBJ1-3, with a possible D match to TRBD1 (5 bases). The CDR3 length is 14 residues. Germline values: CDR1 SGHRS, CDR2 YFSETQ. Trimming took off 0 bases at V and 3 bases at J, with 7 bases between the two ends. CDR3 protein: CASSLGQRGNTIYF. The DNA of the CDR3 is TGCGCCAGCAGCTTGGGACAGCGTGGAAACACCATATATTTT.

The rearrangement uses TRBV18 and TRBJ2-5; possible D gene TRBD1, 6 bases. Germline values: CDR1 KGHSH, CDR2 LQKENI. This CDR3 has 13 amino acids. V was shortened by 5 bases and J by 4 bases, with 11 bases between the two germline ends. CDR3 bases: TGTGCCAGCTCAAGGGGGAGCGGAGAGACCCAGTACTTC. Translating it yields CASSRGSGETQYF.

This sequence joins TRBV28 and TRBJ2-7, with 12 positions matching TRBD2. J was trimmed by 2 bases and V by 8 bases; bases with no gene match: 1. From germline, CDR1 is MDHEN and CDR2 SYDVKM. The CDR3 is made up of 13 amino acids. CDR3 DNA sequence: TGTGCCAGCTGGACTAGCGGGACCTACGAGCAGTACTTC. Its translation: CASWTSGTYEQYF.

V and J are TRBV5-1 and TRBJ1-3, with D possibly TRBD1 on 6 matching bases. V shed 5 bases and J shed 0 bases, with 12 bases lying between them. From germline, CDR1 is SGHRS and CDR2 YFSETQ. The CDR3 sequence is 15 residues long. CDR3 sequence reads: CASRLGANSGNTIYF. CDR3 in DNA: TGCGCCAGCAGGCTGGGGGCAAACTCTGGAAACACCATATATTTT. The full variable domain, rest sourced from reference TRBV5-1 and TRBJ1-3, is KAGVTQTPRYLIKTRGQQVTLSCSPISGHRSVSWYQQTPGQGLQFLFEYFSETQRNKGNFPGRFSGRQFSNSRSEMNVSTLELGDSALYLCASRLGANSGNTIYFGEGSWLTVV.

V is TRBV5-1 and J is TRBJ2-6, with a tentative D call TRBD2 (6 bases). The germline V and J ends were trimmed by 2 bases and 1 base, with 13 bases remaining between them. Germline V gives CDR1 SGHRS, CDR2 YFSETQ. This CDR3 has 17 amino acids. CDR3 region: CASSLAPRGSGANVLTF. CDR3 in DNA: TGCGCCAGCAGCTTAGCCCCCCGGGGGTCTGGGGCCAACGTCCTGACTTTC.

This clone was detected only once. The chain employs TRBV9 and TRBJ1-4; 9 nucleotides match TRBD1. CDR1 and CDR2 from the germline V gene are SGDLS and YYNGEE. The CDR3 extends over 15 amino acids. V dropped 0 bases and J dropped 8; count of bases not matched to a gene: 5. The CDR3, as DNA: TGTGCCAGCAGCGTAGGAAACAGGGGGCGGGAAAAACTGTTTTTT. As protein: CASSVGNRGREKLFF.

The chain couples TRBV9 to TRBJ2-1; 7 bases are a match to TRBD1. Germline CDR1 reads SGDLS; CDR2 reads YYNGEE. This CDR3 contains 14 residues. The trim removed 3 bases at V and 7 bases at J, leaving 7 bases unmatched. The CDR3 DNA reads as TGTGCCAGCAGCGCGGCGACACAGGGGAATGAGCAGTTCTTC. The encoded protein is CASSAATQGNEQFF.

The rearrangement joins TRBV18 to TRBJ2-7; 10 nucleotides align to TRBD1. The CDR3 is 16 residues long. V lost 3 bases and J lost 5; bases outside the gene matches: 10. Germline assignment: CDR1 KGHSH and CDR2 LQKENI. The CDR3: CASSPGQGPARNEQYF. DNA for the CDR3: TGTGCCAGCTCACCGGGACAGGGGCCAGCGCGGAACGAGCAGTACTTC.

In its sample, this clone was seen a few times. V is TRBV19 and J is TRBJ1-1; 10 bases map to TRBD1. Germline-derived CDR1 and CDR2 are LNHDA and SQIVND (reference sequence). The CDR3 covers 14 residues. Losses at the gene ends were 5 bases for V and 6 bases for J; bases not matched to a gene: 6. In DNA, the CDR3 is TGTGCCAGTAGTCAAGGCGGGACAGGGGCTGAAGCTTTCTTT. Translated, it gives CASSQGGTGAEAFF.

As concerns this clone: Other DNA sequences in the sample encode the same CDR3. The rearrangement links TRBV7-2 to TRBJ1-2; 10 bases are a match to TRBD1. After removal of 5 bases from V and 2 bases from J, the junction contained 2 bases not matched to a gene. Germline CDR1 and CDR2: SGHTA and FQGNSA. The CDR3 has 14 amino acids. For the CDR3, the DNA is TGTGCCAGCAGCCGGGACAGGGGAAACTATGGCTACACCTTC. This encodes CASSRDRGNYGYTF.

The rearrangement links TRBV9 to TRBJ2-3, with 7 bases fitting TRBD2. CDR3 length equals 17 residues. V lost 6 bases and J lost 5; bases outside the gene matches: 18. The germline V gene encodes CDR1 SGDLS and CDR2 YYNGEE. CDR3 DNA sequence: TGTGCCAGCACTCCAAGTACTACTAGCGCCCAGGGAGATACGCAGTATTTT. Amino acids: CASTPSTTSAQGDTQYF.

CDR3 nucleotides: TGCGCCAGCAGCCAGCGAAAAGGACAGGGTTATGCAACTAATGAAAAACTGTTTTTT. Translated: CASSQRKGQGYATNEKLFF. The chain couples TRBV4-1 to TRBJ1-4; the match to TRBD1 covers 8 bases. The CDR3 is 19 amino acids. Losses at the gene ends were 3 bases for V and 0 bases for J; bases not matched to a gene: 12. Germline V CDR1 and CDR2: MGHRA, YSYEKL.

The chain combines TRBV7-2 with TRBJ2-1; 12 nucleotides line up with TRBD2. Germline V lookup: CDR1 SGHTA, CDR2 FQGNSA. V was pared by 6 bases and J by 5 bases, with 8 bases of the junction left unmatched. The length of the CDR3 is 16 residues. The CDR3 region has the DNA TGTGCCAGCAGTTTACTCGGACTAGCGGGAAACAATGAGCAGTTCTTC. The encoded protein is CASSLLGLAGNNEQFF.

The V gene is TRBV2, the J gene TRBJ1-1; TRBD1 is a possible D gene (5 bases). The V end was cut by 8 bases, the J end by 4 bases, with 14 bases between. Per germline, CDR1 SNHLY and CDR2 FYNNEI. The CDR3 length is 13 residues. Here the CDR3 reads CASGTLGGTEAFF. CDR3 DNA: TGTGCCAGCGGGACCCTGGGAGGCACTGAAGCTTTCTTT.

The J gene is TRBJ1-4, the V gene TRBV6-2 or TRBV6-3, with D unclear. The CDR3 totals 14 residues. Trimming removed 6 bases at V and 4 bases at J, with 12 bases between. Germline CDR1 MNHEY, CDR2 SVGEGT. CDR3 bases: TGTGCCAGCAGCCTGGCCTACTATAATGAAAAACTGTTTTTT. Encoded protein: CASSLAYYNEKLFF.

The J gene is TRBJ2-2, the V gene TRBV12-3 or TRBV12-4; TRBD2 is a possible D gene (6 bases). V lost 7 bases, J lost 2 bases, and 8 bases lay in between. The CDR3 covers 13 residues. CDR3 DNA sequence: TGTGCCAGCACTAGCGACAACACCGGGGAGCTGTTTTTT. This gives the protein CASTSDNTGELFF.

The chain employs TRBV6-6 and TRBJ2-1; 8 positions agree with TRBD2. Germline V gives CDR1 MNHNY, CDR2 SVGAGI (reference sequence). This CDR3 is built from 15 residues. The ends lost 2 bases at V and 4 bases at J; junction bases unmatched: 4. The CDR3 nucleotides read TGTGCCAGCAGTTACAGGGCTAGCGGGTACAATGAGCAGTTCTTC. As protein: CASSYRASGYNEQFF.

This chain joins TRBV5-1 and TRBJ2-5; 7 nucleotides agree with TRBD2. The V segment lost 2 bases and the J segment 5 bases; nucleotides outside the gene matches: 9. Germline lookup yields CDR1 SGHRS and CDR2 YFSETQ. This CDR3 has 15 amino acids. This CDR3 is CASSFPSTSRETQYF. DNA of the CDR3: TGCGCCAGCAGCTTCCCCTCGACTAGCAGGGAGACCCAGTACTTC.

Of note for this clone: The junction shows a germline mismatch at one end, possibly a read error. This chain uses TRBV9 with TRBJ2-6; the D is unclear. The CDR3 is 15 residues long. From germline, CDR1 is SGDLS and CDR2 YYNGEE. CDR3 loop: CASGVKQSRANVLTF. CDR3 in DNA: TGTGCCAGCGGCGTCAAACAAAGTCGGGCCAACGTCCTGACTTTC.